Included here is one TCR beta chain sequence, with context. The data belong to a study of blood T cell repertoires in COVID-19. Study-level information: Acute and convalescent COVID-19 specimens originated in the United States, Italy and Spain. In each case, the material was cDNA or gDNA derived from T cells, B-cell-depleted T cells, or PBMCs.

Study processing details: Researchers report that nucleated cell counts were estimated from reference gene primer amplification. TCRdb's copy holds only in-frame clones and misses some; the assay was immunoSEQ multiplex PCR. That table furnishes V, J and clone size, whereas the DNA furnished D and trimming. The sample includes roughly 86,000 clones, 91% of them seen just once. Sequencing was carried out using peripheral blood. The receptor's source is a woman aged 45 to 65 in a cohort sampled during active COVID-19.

CDR3 bases: TGTGCCAGCAGCTCCGGGGCTAGCGGGACAGTTATCCAGTACTTC. Translation gives CASSSGASGTVIQYF. The rearrangement links TRBV6-2 or TRBV6-3 to TRBJ2-5; 9 nucleotides match TRBD2. V dropped 6 bases and J dropped 10; count of bases not matched to a gene: 15. Germline V gene lookup returns CDR1 MNHEY and CDR2 SVGEGT. The CDR3 loop spans 15 amino acids.